The 11 T cell receptor beta chains below were found in one sample sequenced in a study of tumor-infiltrating lymphocytes in primary liver carcinoma (dated by TCRdb to about 2017). Without any cell sorting, total RNA and DNA were co-extracted from about 20-30 mg of bulk tissue using the AllPrep DNA/RNA mini kit. The sequencing machine was an Illumina HiSeq 2500. TCRbeta-specific cDNA was reverse-transcribed from around 0.45 ug total RNA using a constant-region primer and ProtoScript II reverse transcriptase. Three nested multiplex PCR rounds, following a slightly modified ARM-PCR procedure, were used to build the TCRbeta libraries. Each of the first two PCR rounds ran for about 10 cycles and used multiplex TRBV1-TRBV30 forward primers together with a Cbeta reverse primer. TCRdb reanalyzed the raw reads on its own, using fastp at Q25 for trimming and MiXCR for clone calling, and kept in-frame beta chains. Rows are combined by CDR3 protein, so each entry shows the most common genes and DNA. The sample yields 85,000 to 100,000 distinct CDR3 sequences; about 73% were counted once. The top ten constitute around 25% of the sample.

The sequenced material came from tumor-adjacent normal liver tissue. The source of these receptors is a man between 35 and 55 years old with primary liver carcinoma and hepatitis B virus infection.

For this clonotype: A much larger clone differs by one base, so this may be a read error. The chain has TRBV12-3 or TRBV12-4 and TRBJ1-3; perhaps TRBD1 as D (5 bases). This CDR3 has 14 amino acids. The germline V and J ends were trimmed by 10 bases and 9 bases, with 22 bases remaining between them. In nucleotides, the CDR3 is TGTGCCAACAACCCCACAGGCACTGGGGGCACCATATATTTT. It yields the protein CANNPTGTGGTIYF.

This clonotype has a count of ten or more. The rearrangement links TRBV10-3 to TRBJ1-2, with 7 bases fitting TRBD1. Germline trimming cut 4 bases from V and 1 base from J; bases unmatched to any gene: 6. CDR1 ENHRY and CDR2 SYGVKD come from the germline V gene. The CDR3 has 15 amino acids. CDR3 loop: CAISAGTVLNYGYTF. The CDR3 DNA reads as TGTGCCATCAGTGCAGGGACAGTCCTTAACTATGGCTACACCTTC.

This clonotype was counted many times. The rearrangement links TRBV28 to TRBJ2-5; D is ambiguous. V shed 5 bases and J shed 3 bases, with 13 bases lying between them. There are 14 residues in the CDR3. In germline, CDR1 is MDHEN, CDR2 SYDVKM. The CDR3 sequence is CASSKVPPEETQYF. In DNA, the CDR3 is TGTGCCAGCAGTAAAGTCCCGCCAGAAGAGACCCAGTACTTC.

About this clonotype: A junction boundary mismatches the germline segment, possibly from a read error. The V call is TRBV5-1, the J call TRBJ2-7; D may be TRBD1 or TRBD2 (5 bases each). The germline V gene has CDR1 SGHRS and CDR2 YFSETQ. CDR3 length equals 13 residues. The CDR3: CASSLGRTYEQYF. The CDR3 coding sequence is TGCGCCAGCAGTTTGGGGCGGACTTACGAGCAGTACTTC.

This clonotype was seen a few times. The CDR3: CASSLGWGAYGDTGELFF. CDR3 in DNA: TGCGCCAGCAGCCTCGGGTGGGGGGCGTATGGGGACACCGGGGAGCTGTTTTTT. This sequence joins TRBV4-1 and TRBJ2-2, with D possibly called TRBD1 or TRBD2 (6 bases each). V lost 4 bases and J lost 3, with 21 bases in between. CDR3 length: 18 residues. The germline V gene encodes CDR1 MGHRA and CDR2 YSYEKL.

A word on this clonotype: Since no conserved phenylalanine or tryptophan closes the CDR3, a read error is the likely cause. The rearrangement uses TRBV29-1 and TRBJ2-7; TRBD2 is a possible D gene (6 bases). This CDR3 spans 13 amino acids. Trimming shortened V by 6 bases and J by 5 bases, and 17 bases separated the two germline ends. Germline CDR1 and CDR2: SQVTM and ANQGSEA. The CDR3 bases are TGCAGCGTAGCTTGGGACTCCTACCACGAGCAGTACATT. It is translated as CSVAWDSYHEQYI.

In this sample, this clonotype turned up many times. The V call is TRBV5-5, the J call TRBJ1-4, with TRBD1 matching 7 bases. The V and J ends lost 4 bases and 5 bases, in that order; junction bases with no gene match: 8. CDR3 length equals 15 residues. CDR1 and CDR2 (germline): SGHKS, YYEKEE (reference sequence). This CDR3 is CASSEVTGVNEKLFF. Here the CDR3 DNA reads TGTGCCAGCAGCGAGGTTACAGGGGTCAATGAAAAACTGTTTTTT.

Points on this clonotype: The junction and the germline gene differ at one end; a read error may be behind it. CDR3 nucleotide sequence: TGTGCCATCAGTGAAGCGTGGGACAGTACCCAAGAGGCCCAGTACTTC. This codes for CAISEAWDSTQEAQYF. The rearrangement joins TRBV25-1 to TRBJ2-5; 7 bases are shared with TRBD1. The length of the CDR3 is 16 residues. Germline lookup yields CDR1 MGHDK and CDR2 SYGVNS. Supplemented by reference TRBV25-1 and TRBJ2-5, the full variable domain reads EADIYQTPRYLVIGTGKKITLECSQTMGHDKMYWYQQDPGMELHLIHYSYGVNSTEKGDLSSESTVSRIRTEHFPLTLESARPSHTSQYLCAISEAWDSTQEAQYFGPGTRLLVL.

Comment on this clonotype: The junction departs from the called germline gene at one end, perhaps through a read error. The chain links TRBV6-1 to TRBJ1-1; perhaps TRBD1 as D (6 bases). This CDR3 is 16 amino acids long. Germline V gene data show CDR1 as MNHNS and CDR2 as SASEGT. CDR3 region: CANSEGPGQINTEAFF. CDR3 sequence (DNA): TGTGCCAACAGTGAAGGCCCCGGACAGATAAACACTGAAGCGTTCTTT.

As to this clonotype: The junction departs from germline at one end; a sequencing error may be responsible. The chain links TRBV20-1 to TRBJ2-7; the D gene could be TRBD1 or TRBD2 (5 bases each). Germline CDR1 is DFQATT and CDR2 is SNEGSKA (reference sequence). The CDR3 sequence is 13 residues long. In nucleotides, the CDR3 is TGCAGTGCTTGGGGCGGGTCGACCTATGAGCAGTACTTC. Protein: CSAWGGSTYEQYF.

Concerning this clonotype itself: Being one base from a much bigger clone, this may be a read error. V gene TRBV10-3 combines with J gene TRBJ2-2; 9 nucleotides agree with TRBD1. J lost 7 bases, V lost 0 bases, and 3 bases had no gene match. The germline V gene encodes CDR1 ENHRY and CDR2 SYGVKD. The CDR3 length is 15 residues. CDR3 loop: CAISESTGGIGELFF. In DNA, the CDR3 is TGTGCCATCAGTGAGTCTACAGGGGGCATCGGGGAGCTGTTTTTT.